Presented here are 15 T cell receptor beta chains from one specimen sequenced in a study of shared clonotypes between healthy human individuals. The repertoire was sequenced with immunoSEQ multiplex PCR; TCRdb's copy has only in-frame clones and lacks some. The table has 2 million to 2.5 million clones, 85% to 95% seen once; the top ten hold roughly 0.13%. Material for sequencing was naive CD4+ T cells sorted from blood. Noted subset: CD45RA+ positively selected. Every receptor here comes from a man in his late teens or twenties in good health.

CDR3 sequence reads: CAAGQGRYGYTF. The CDR3, as DNA: TGTGCCGCGGGACAGGGAAGGTATGGCTACACCTTC. The chain joins TRBV28 to TRBJ1-2; the match to TRBD1 covers 9 bases. This CDR3 contains 12 residues. Germline trimming cut 11 bases from V and 5 bases from J; bases unmatched to any gene: 6. Germline loops: CDR1 MDHEN, CDR2 SYDVKM.

This clone was seen a single time. V gene TRBV28 combines with J gene TRBJ2-2, with no clear D. The CDR3 length is 13 residues. CDR1 MDHEN and CDR2 SYDVKM come from the germline V gene. V lost 7 bases to trimming and J lost 1 base, with 7 bases between them. CDR3 in DNA: TGTGCCAGCATTACGGGGAACACCGGGGAGCTGTTTTTT. Its protein product is CASITGNTGELFF.

Only one count was recorded for this clone. The V gene is TRBV30, the J gene TRBJ2-7; 7 positions agree with TRBD2. Germline V CDR1 and CDR2: GTSNPN, SVGIG (reference sequence). V was pared by 3 bases and J by 4 bases, with 6 bases of the junction left unmatched. The CDR3 has 13 residues. CDR3 residues: CAWRPGLPYEQYF. The CDR3 DNA reads as TGTGCCTGGAGGCCGGGACTACCATACGAGCAGTACTTC. Variable domain in full (rest from reference TRBV30 and TRBJ2-7): SQTIHQWPATLVQPVGSPLSLECTVEGTSNPNLYWYRQAAGRGLQLLFYSVGIGQISSEVPQNLSASRPQDRQFILSSKKLLLSDSGFYLCAWRPGLPYEQYFGPGTRLTVT.

The V and J genes are TRBV2 and TRBJ2-1, with TRBD2 identical over 11 bases. V trimming: 5 bases; J trimming: 13 bases; junction bases outside the gene matches: 4. The germline gives CDR1 SNHLY, CDR2 FYNNEI. The CDR3 spans 12 residues. CDR3 sequence reads: CASSRLAGYQFF. In DNA, the CDR3 is TGTGCCAGCAGTAGACTAGCGGGGTATCAGTTCTTC. The variable domain in full, completed from reference TRBV2 and TRBJ2-1, reads EPEVTQTPSHQVTQMGQEVILRCVPISNHLYFYWYRQILGQKVEFLVSFYNNEISEKSEIFDDQFSVERPDGSNFTLKIRSTKLEDSAMYFCASSRLAGYQFFGPGTRLTVL.

The CDR3 is CASSYSKGQAKDEQFF. DNA for the CDR3: TGTGCCAGCAGTTACTCGAAGGGACAGGCAAAAGATGAGCAGTTCTTC. The rearrangement uses TRBV6-6 and TRBJ2-1, with 8 bases fitting TRBD1. The junction had 9 bases not matched to a gene; V was cut back by 0 bases and J by 8 bases. Germline V gene lookup returns CDR1 MNHNY and CDR2 SVGAGI (reference sequence). The CDR3 is made up of 16 amino acids.

This clone has only one observation. The chain employs TRBV4-3 and TRBJ1-5; no clear D. The CDR3 has 16 amino acids. Deletions cut 0 bases from V and 2 bases from J, with 11 bases between. Per the germline V gene, CDR1 is LGHNA and CDR2 is YSLEER. CDR3: CASSQDRGIGNQPQHF. The CDR3 nucleotides read TGCGCCAGCAGCCAAGATAGAGGGATCGGCAATCAGCCCCAGCATTTT.

The gene calls are TRBV30 and TRBJ2-7, with D maybe TRBD1 (5 bases). The CDR3 consists of 11 residues. Trimming left V 2 bases short and J 5 bases short, with 7 bases between. Germline V CDR1 and CDR2: GTSNPN, SVGIG (reference sequence). The CDR3 DNA sequence: TGTGCCTGGAGTATCAGGGACGAGCAGTACTTC. This translates into CAWSIRDEQYF.

This clone appeared once. The J gene is TRBJ1-2, the V gene TRBV11-2; tentative D call: TRBD1 (5 bases). The V end lost 5 bases, the J end lost 3 bases, and 22 bases lay between the germline ends. The CDR3 totals 17 residues. The germline CDR1 and CDR2 sequences are SGHAT and FQNNGV. In DNA form, the CDR3 reads TGTGCCAGCAGCCCCCACCTCGGGCAGGGAGTGGACTATGGCTACACCTTC. Translated, it gives CASSPHLGQGVDYGYTF.

With regard to this clone: Other nucleotide sequences in the sample specify the same CDR3. The chain couples TRBV7-9 to TRBJ2-7, with TRBD2 matching over 13 bases. Per the germline V gene, CDR1 is SEHNR and CDR2 is FQNEAQ (reference sequence). The junction had 6 bases not matched to a gene; V was cut back by 5 bases and J by 2 bases. The CDR3 has 16 amino acids. CDR3 residues: CASSPGLAGDAYEQYF. In nucleotides, the CDR3 is TGTGCCAGCAGCCCCGGACTAGCGGGAGATGCCTACGAGCAGTACTTC.

The chain links TRBV18 to TRBJ1-2, with 7 positions matching TRBD1. This CDR3 has 16 residues. The germline gives CDR1 KGHSH, CDR2 LQKENI. The junction had 10 bases not matched to a gene; V was cut back by 3 bases and J by 3 bases. The CDR3 coding sequence is TGTGCCAGCTCACCTACCGGGACAGCGTGGGACTATGGCTACACCTTC. This translates into CASSPTGTAWDYGYTF.

Concerning this clone: Within the sample, other DNA sequences also encode this same CDR3. The rearrangement uses TRBV7-9 and TRBJ2-7; the D gene could be TRBD1 or TRBD2 (6 bases each). CDR1 and CDR2 from the germline V gene are SEHNR and FQNEAQ (reference sequence). This CDR3 spans 14 amino acids. V dropped 0 bases and J dropped 3 bases, with 9 bases sitting between them. The CDR3 spells CASSLAGGSYEQYF. CDR3 coding DNA: TGTGCCAGCAGCTTAGCGGGGGGCAGCTACGAGCAGTACTTC.

The chain uses TRBV4-3 and TRBJ2-7, with 13 nucleotides matching TRBD2. The CDR3 sequence is 16 residues long. V was pared by 0 bases and J by 7 bases, with 6 bases of the junction left unmatched. Per the germline V gene, CDR1 is LGHNA and CDR2 is YSLEER. CDR3: CASSQEVPGLAGEQYF. The CDR3 nucleotides read TGCGCCAGCAGCCAAGAGGTGCCGGGACTAGCGGGGGAGCAGTACTTC.

The V gene is TRBV7-2, the J gene TRBJ2-3; D unresolved. V was clipped by 5 bases and J by 2 bases, with 11 bases between them. Germline V CDR1 and CDR2: SGHTA, FQGNSA. The CDR3 totals 14 residues. The CDR3 loop is CASSQRRITDTQYF. The CDR3 nucleotides are TGTGCCAGCAGCCAGCGCCGGATCACAGATACGCAGTATTTT.

The chain combines TRBV4-3 with TRBJ2-1; D gene uncertain. Trimming removed 4 bases from V and 0 bases from J, with 13 bases in between. Germline V CDR1 and CDR2: LGHNA, YSLEER. The CDR3 contains 16 residues. The chain's CDR3 is CASSLTGASSYNEQFF. The CDR3 nucleotides read TGCGCCAGCAGCCTCACTGGCGCGAGCTCCTACAATGAGCAGTTCTTC.

DNA for the CDR3: TGCGCCAGCAGCCAAGATGTAGCGGGAAGGGGTGAGCAGTTCTTC. Its protein product is CASSQDVAGRGEQFF. The J gene is TRBJ2-1, the V gene TRBV4-3; 8 nucleotides match TRBD2. The CDR3 runs to 15 residues. Trimming cost V 0 bases and J 9 bases; bases outside gene matches: 7. CDR1 LGHNA and CDR2 YSLEER come from the germline V gene.